This T cell receptor (beta chain) appears in the sequencing data of a study of shared clonotypes between healthy human individuals. The overall study: The study used three CD4 naive, three CD4 memory, two CD8 naive and one CD8 memory plate per donor.

Repertoires were generated with immunoSEQ multiplex PCR, while TCRdb's copy carries only in-frame clones and drops some. Of about 550,000 clones in the sample, about 95% are singletons; the top ten hold about 0.11%. Cells designated naive CD8 were CD45RO-negative and were positively selected for CCR7, with terminally differentiated effector memory CD45RA+ cells excluded. This CDR3 spans 14 amino acids. With 3 bases removed from V and 5 bases from J, the gap between germline ends came to 15 bases. The germline gives CDR1 SGHRS, CDR2 YFSETQ. The rearrangement joins TRBV5-1 to TRBJ2-7, with no clear D. Sequencing used naive CD8+ T cells sorted from blood. The TCR originated in a woman in her thirties in good health. CDR3 in amino acids: CASSWTQGDNEQYF. The CDR3 coding sequence is TGCGCCAGCAGCTGGACCCAAGGAGATAACGAGCAGTACTTC.